A single sample gave rise to the 23 T cell receptor beta chains below, sequenced in a study of regulatory T cells in long-lasting Graves disease. Assembly of TCR beta libraries relied on iRepertoire HTBI primers together with Arm-PCR of CDR3 regions. TCRdb itself ran the multiplex PCR reads through MiXCR, one entry per CDR3 protein. This table holds around 400,000 distinct CDR3 sequences, 23% found once. Noted time point: persistent/refractory GD, antithyroid drugs over 5 years with positive TRAb. PBMC RNA was the source of the TCR library. The source was peripheral blood mononuclear cells (PBMCs), collected when the disease was refractory, from a patient treated with antithyroid drugs. The receptors stem from a female donor with Graves disease.

This clonotype was recorded many times. The chain joins TRBV6-1 to TRBJ2-5, with a tentative D call TRBD1 (6 bases). The CDR3 runs 16 residues. Trimming stripped 5 bases from V and 0 bases from J, with 16 bases between. Per the germline V gene, CDR1 is MNHNS and CDR2 is SASEGT. This CDR3 is CASSPAGRGYQETQYF. CDR3 bases: TGTGCCAGCAGTCCTGCGGGCAGGGGATACCAAGAGACCCAGTACTTC.

This rearrangement joins TRBV5-6 to TRBJ2-1; D might be TRBD2 (5 bases). V shed 4 bases and J shed 0 bases, with 14 bases lying between them. Germline CDR1 reads SGHDT; CDR2 reads YYEEEE. CDR3 length equals 16 residues. CDR3 DNA: TGTGCCAGCAGCATCGAGACGGGGAGCTCCTACAATGAGCAGTTCTTC. Its translation is CASSIETGSSYNEQFF.

The V call is TRBV5-1, the J call TRBJ2-5, with 10 nucleotides matching TRBD2. The germline V gene encodes CDR1 SGHRS and CDR2 YFSETQ. CDR3 size: 15 residues. Trimming removed 3 bases from V and 2 bases from J; junction bases left unmatched: 4. The CDR3 region is CASSSATSGQETQYF. The CDR3, as DNA: TGCGCCAGCAGCTCCGCGACTAGCGGGCAAGAGACCCAGTACTTC. The variable domain in full, completed from reference TRBV5-1 and TRBJ2-5, reads KAGVTQTPRYLIKTRGQQVTLSCSPISGHRSVSWYQQTPGQGLQFLFEYFSETQRNKGNFPGRFSGRQFSNSRSEMNVSTLELGDSALYLCASSSATSGQETQYFGPGTRLLVL.

Only one count was recorded for this clonotype. The chain couples TRBV4-1 to TRBJ2-7, with a possible D match to TRBD2 (5 bases). Germline V CDR1 and CDR2: MGHRA, YSYEKL. The V end lost 0 bases, the J end lost 2 bases, and 14 bases lay between the germline ends. The CDR3 totals 16 residues. CDR3 nucleotides: TGCGCCAGCAGCCAAGATGGGGAAGCGGCCGCCTACGAGCAGTACTTC. Its translation: CASSQDGEAAAYEQYF.

The V gene is TRBV20-1, the J gene TRBJ2-7; D is ambiguous. The germline gives CDR1 DFQATT, CDR2 SNEGSKA (reference sequence). V dropped 6 bases and J dropped 5 bases, with 17 bases sitting between them. The CDR3 is 13 residues long. The CDR3 region is CSAGLSMENEQYF. The CDR3 coding sequence is TGCAGTGCGGGGTTGTCGATGGAAAACGAGCAGTACTTC.

This clonotype appeared many times. J is TRBJ1-2 and V is TRBV12-3 or TRBV12-4; D may be TRBD1 (5 bases). The CDR3 totals 13 residues. The V end was cut by 4 bases, the J end by 8 bases, with 14 bases between. The CDR3, as DNA: TGTGCCAGCAGTTCGACAGCCTCCAGGGGCTACACCTTC. It codes for CASSSTASRGYTF.

This clonotype was seen many times. The chain joins TRBV20-1 to TRBJ2-2; 7 bases map to TRBD1. Germline CDR1 DFQATT, CDR2 SNEGSKA (reference sequence). Trimming took 6 bases from V and 6 from J; bases not matched to a gene: 4. The CDR3 is 12 amino acids. The chain's CDR3 is CSAQQGSGELFF. The CDR3 bases are TGCAGTGCGCAACAGGGGTCCGGGGAGCTGTTTTTT.

In this sample, this clonotype turned up many times. The chain recombines TRBV12-3 or TRBV12-4 with TRBJ2-7; 13 positions agree with TRBD2. The CDR3 has 15 amino acids. Losses at the gene ends were 5 bases for V and 7 bases for J; bases not matched to a gene: 8. The CDR3 here is CASSGTSGEGSEQYF. The CDR3 nucleotides read TGTGCCAGCAGTGGGACTAGCGGGGAAGGATCAGAGCAGTACTTC.

The chain employs TRBV28 and TRBJ1-1; no reliable D call. Per the germline V gene, CDR1 is MDHEN and CDR2 is SYDVKM. V lost 7 bases to trimming and J lost 0 bases, with 12 bases between them. CDR3 length: 14 amino acids. The chain's CDR3 is CASTEGWMNTEAFF. DNA of the CDR3: TGTGCCAGCACTGAAGGGTGGATGAACACTGAAGCTTTCTTT.

This clonotype was detected a few times. The chain combines TRBV11-2 with TRBJ2-3; unclear D gene. V was trimmed by 0 bases and J by 0 bases, leaving 7 bases between them. CDR1 is SGHAT, CDR2 FQNNGV, per germline. The CDR3 is 15 amino acids. CDR3: CASSLDGYSTDTQYF. In nucleotides, the CDR3 is TGTGCCAGCAGCTTAGACGGCTATAGCACAGATACGCAGTATTTT.

Ten or more counts support this clonotype. The chain couples TRBV28 to TRBJ1-2; unclear D gene. V lost 5 bases, J lost 4 bases, and 17 bases lay in between. Germline lookup yields CDR1 MDHEN and CDR2 SYDVKM. The CDR3 spans 15 residues. The chain's CDR3 is CASSTPKQRPYGYTF. CDR3 sequence (DNA): TGTGCCAGCAGTACACCCAAACAGCGTCCCTATGGCTACACCTTC.

This clonotype occurred many times. The V call is TRBV11-2, the J call TRBJ2-1; D not certain. The CDR3 is 15 residues long. Trimming removed 4 bases at V and 6 bases at J, with 16 bases between. Germline CDR1 and CDR2: SGHAT and FQNNGV. For the CDR3, the DNA is TGTGCCAGCAGCTCCCAAACTGGCCTCGGCAATGAGCAGTTCTTC. Encoded protein: CASSSQTGLGNEQFF.

Worth noting for this clonotype: A much larger clonotype is one base distant, so this may be a read error. This rearrangement joins TRBV27 to TRBJ1-5; D may be TRBD1 (6 bases). CDR1 and CDR2 (germline): MNHEY, SMNVEV (reference sequence). CDR3 length: 14 residues. The CDR3 here is CAGSLRGMYQPQHF. CDR3 coding DNA: TGTGCCGGCAGTTTGAGGGGGATGTACCAGCCCCAGCATTTT.

This clonotype was seen only a few times. The chain uses TRBV3-1 and TRBJ2-7; no clear D. The CDR3 consists of 12 residues. The germline gives CDR1 LGHDT, CDR2 YNNKEL (reference sequence). With 0 bases removed from V and 6 bases from J, the gap between germline ends came to 6 bases. The CDR3 region has the DNA TGTGCCAGCAGCCAAGACGTATCCGAGCAGTACTTC. It codes for CASSQDVSEQYF.

This clonotype is a singleton in its sample. The genes are TRBV30 and TRBJ2-7, with 10 positions matching TRBD1. The CDR3 length is 16 residues. Per the germline V gene, CDR1 is GTSNPN and CDR2 is SVGIG (reference sequence). The ends lost 8 bases at V and 3 bases at J; junction bases unmatched: 16. CDR3 loop: CARHGGQGFPHYEQYF. Written as DNA, the CDR3 is TGTGCCCGCCATGGGGGACAGGGGTTTCCACACTACGAGCAGTACTTC.

This clonotype was seen many times. The chain is built from TRBV28 and TRBJ1-2, with unresolved D. This CDR3 is built from 13 residues. Between the trimmed V and J ends, which lost 3 bases and 8 bases, there was a span of 13 bases. In germline, CDR1 is MDHEN, CDR2 SYDVKM. CDR3 residues: CASSLWKSYGYTF. The CDR3 nucleotides are TGTGCCAGCAGTTTGTGGAAGAGCTACGGCTACACCTTC.

This clonotype was observed a handful of times. The chain carries TRBV6-2 or TRBV6-3 and TRBJ1-1; D uncertain. The CDR3 loop spans 13 amino acids. V was pared by 6 bases and J by 4 bases, with 12 bases between. Germline values: CDR1 MNHEY, CDR2 SVGEGT. The CDR3 region has the DNA TGTGCCAGCAGGACGTTCGGCGGCACTGAAGCTTTCTTT. Its protein is CASRTFGGTEAFF.

This clonotype was counted a single time. A much larger clone differs from this one at a single base, so this may be a read error. The chain has TRBV7-2 and TRBJ2-7; unclear D gene. Germline CDR1 SGHTA, CDR2 FQGNSA. V was pared by 6 bases and J by 0 bases, with 9 bases between. This CDR3 is built from 13 residues. The DNA for the CDR3 is TGTGCCAGCAGGTTACGAACCTCCTACGAGCAGTACTTC. The encoded protein is CASRLRTSYEQYF.

The chain is built from TRBV12-3 or TRBV12-4 and TRBJ1-5, with 12 bases matching TRBD1. The CDR3 spans 18 residues. Unmatched junction bases numbered 11, after V lost 5 bases and J lost 3 bases. The CDR3 here is CASSPRDRGRGFNQPQHF. In nucleotides, the CDR3 is TGTGCCAGCAGTCCCAGGGACAGGGGGCGAGGGTTCAATCAGCCCCAGCATTTT.

The CDR3 nucleotides read TGTGCCAGCATCCAGGGACAGCCCACCGGGGAGCTGTTTTTT. Its translation: CASIQGQPTGELFF. This rearrangement joins TRBV6-1 to TRBJ2-2; 7 bases line up with TRBD1. J lost 4 bases, V lost 7 bases, and 6 bases had no gene match. This CDR3 contains 14 residues. Germline-derived CDR1 and CDR2 are MNHNS and SASEGT.

V usage is TRBV7-9 and J usage is TRBJ1-1, with TRBD1 identical over 10 bases. Germline trimming cut 5 bases from V and 10 bases from J; bases unmatched to any gene: 7. This CDR3 is built from 13 residues. Germline-derived CDR1 and CDR2 are SEHNR and FQNEAQ (reference sequence). The CDR3: CASSPAGQGVAFF. The DNA for the CDR3 is TGTGCCAGCAGCCCGGCTGGACAGGGGGTAGCTTTCTTT.

This clonotype has a count of ten or more. The CDR3 DNA reads TGTGCCAGCAGTGCCGACAGGGACGGTTCACCCCTCCACTTT. Protein sequence: CASSADRDGSPLHF. The rearrangement links TRBV28 to TRBJ1-6; TRBD1 aligns across 7 bases. J lost 9 bases, V lost 5 bases, and 7 bases had no gene match. Germline-derived CDR1 and CDR2 are MDHEN and SYDVKM. The CDR3 extends over 14 amino acids.

In this sample, this clonotype turned up a few times. The rearrangement joins TRBV15 to TRBJ1-3; no clear D. V shed 2 bases and J shed 0 bases, with 8 bases lying between them. In germline, CDR1 is LNHNV, CDR2 YYDKDF (reference sequence). The CDR3 runs 15 residues. For the CDR3, the DNA is TGTGCCACCAGCAGAAGTTCTTTCTCTGGAAACACCATATATTTT. Translating gives CATSRSSFSGNTIYF. Using reference TRBV15 and TRBJ1-3 for the parts outside the CDR3, the full variable domain is DAMVIQNPRYQVTQFGKPVTLSCSQTLNHNVMYWYQQKSSQAPKLLFHYYDKDFNNEADTPDNFQSRRPNTSFCFLDIRSPGLGDTAMYLCATSRSSFSGNTIYFGEGSWLTVV.